This record looks at one T cell receptor (beta chain) sequence and its context. Generated by immunoSEQ multiplex PCR, the TCRdb table keeps only in-frame clones and is missing some. The sample has about 21,000 clones; around 90% are singletons. The record originates from a study of OX40 agonist ivuxolimab in advanced cancers. This TCR came from an adult with an advanced solid tumor such as melanoma, head and neck, liver or kidney cancer. This specimen consisted of CD4+ or CD8+ T cells sorted from blood, obtained in a trial of the OX40 agonist ivuxolimab.

The CDR3 spells CATGGGYNSPLHF. CDR3 nucleotides: TGTGCCACGGGGGGGGGATATAATTCACCCCTCCACTTT. J is TRBJ1-6 and V is TRBV2, with D possibly TRBD1 on 5 matching bases. V lost 10 bases to trimming and J lost 4 bases, with 11 bases between them. Germline loops: CDR1 SNHLY, CDR2 FYNNEI. The CDR3 has 13 residues.